Listed here are 5 T cell receptor beta chains from one sample, sequenced in a study of blood T cell repertoires in COVID-19. The data were produced by immunoSEQ multiplex PCR, yet TCRdb's version contains in-frame clones alone and is incomplete. The sample has about 160,000 clones; approximately 90% are singletons. The material sequenced was peripheral blood. The source is a man in his late teens or twenties with acute or convalescent COVID-19.

This clone was detected a few times. The rearrangement uses TRBV5-4 and TRBJ1-3; a possible D gene is TRBD1 (5 bases). The V end was cut by 2 bases, the J end by 0 bases, with 15 bases between. Germline-derived CDR1 and CDR2 are SGHNT and YYREEE (reference sequence). The CDR3 length is 17 residues. The DNA of the CDR3 is TGTGCCAGCAGCTTTAAAATTGGGGCCTCCTCTGGAAACACCATATATTTT. Protein product: CASSFKIGASSGNTIYF.

This rearrangement joins TRBV30 to TRBJ1-5; 8 bases are a match to TRBD1. Germline CDR1 reads GTSNPN; CDR2 reads SVGIG (reference sequence). The V gene end was trimmed by 0 bases and the J gene end by 4 bases; junction bases not matched to a gene: 5. The CDR3 is 15 amino acids. The CDR3 here is CAWSVRDRSNQPQHF. CDR3 nucleotides: TGTGCCTGGAGTGTTAGGGACAGGAGTAATCAGCCCCAGCATTTT.

The rearrangement links TRBV5-4 to TRBJ1-2; TRBD1 might be the D (6 bases). Germline CDR1 and CDR2: SGHNT and YYREEE (reference sequence). The CDR3 is made up of 14 amino acids. V dropped 2 bases and J dropped 4 bases, with 12 bases sitting between them. CDR3 amino acids: CASSFTGSGYGYTF. The DNA for the CDR3 is TGTGCCAGCAGCTTCACAGGGAGTGGCTATGGCTACACCTTC. The full variable domain, completed using reference TRBV5-4 and TRBJ1-2, is ETGVTQSPTHLIKTRGQQVTLRCSSQSGHNTVSWYQQALGQGPQFIFQYYREEENGRGNFPPRFSGLQFPNYSSELNVNALELDDSALYLCASSFTGSGYGYTFGSGTRLTVV.

This chain uses TRBV7-2 with TRBJ2-6, with 7 nucleotides matching TRBD2. CDR3 length equals 17 residues. The V segment lost 4 bases and the J segment 0 bases; nucleotides outside the gene matches: 6. The germline V gene has CDR1 SGHTA and CDR2 FQGNSA. Here the CDR3 reads CASSSMGGNSGANVLTF. CDR3 DNA: TGTGCCAGCAGCTCCATGGGGGGGAACTCTGGGGCCAACGTCCTGACTTTC.

This clone was picked up one time. The gene calls are TRBV24-1 and TRBJ2-1, with TRBD1 as a possible D gene (6 bases). The CDR3 covers 15 residues. Trimming pared 3 bases from V and 9 bases from J, leaving 17 bases between. CDR1 and CDR2 from the germline V gene are KGHDR and SFDVKD. DNA of the CDR3: TGTGCCACCAGTGATCCCAAACAGGGAGTGGGTGAGCAGTTCTTC. Protein product: CATSDPKQGVGEQFF.